Listed here are 12 T cell receptor beta chains from one sample, sequenced in a study of blood T cell repertoires in COVID-19 (dated by TCRdb to 2020 to 2022). Library prep was done by the immunoSEQ multiplex PCR assay. This is the immuneACCESS table as TCRdb keeps it, with only in-frame sequences that have V and J called. A part of the clones is gone; compared with another copy, unresolved V genes explain less than half, and the rest is unexplained. This sample lists hundreds of thousands of clones; about 86% were detected once. 8.2% of the sample lies in the top ten. The sequencing sample was made of peripheral blood. The receptors here all came from a woman between 45 and 60 years old with acute or convalescent COVID-19.

The chain recombines TRBV6-4 with TRBJ2-3; 8 bases map to TRBD2. CDR3 length: 17 amino acids. Looked up from germline, CDR1 is MRHNA and CDR2 is SNTAGT. Losses at the gene ends were 6 bases for V and 6 bases for J; bases not matched to a gene: 17. DNA for the CDR3: TGTGCCAGCAGACCCGCCCGGGGGGGGACCCTCGGTGATACGCAGTATTTT. Translation gives CASRPARGGTLGDTQYF.

V usage is TRBV24-1 and J usage is TRBJ2-1, with 8 bases that match TRBD2. The CDR3 is 15 residues long. Germline V CDR1 and CDR2: KGHDR, SFDVKD. The trim removed 3 bases at V and 9 bases at J, leaving 9 bases unmatched. CDR3 sequence (DNA): TGTGCCACCAGTGATCCGGGACTAGGTGGGGGTGAGCAGTTCTTC. Translating it yields CATSDPGLGGGEQFF.

This chain links TRBV7-9 with TRBJ2-1; 11 bases map to TRBD2. The J segment lost 5 bases and the V segment lost 3 bases, leaving 3 bases of the junction unmatched. Germline V lookup: CDR1 SEHNR, CDR2 FQNEAQ (reference sequence). CDR3 length equals 15 residues. The CDR3 region is CASSLGLAVHNEQFF. The CDR3, as DNA: TGTGCCAGCAGCTTGGGACTAGCGGTACACAATGAGCAGTTCTTC.

This sequence joins TRBV24-1 and TRBJ2-3, with 10 bases lining up with TRBD2. The V gene's germline CDR1 is KGHDR and CDR2 SFDVKD. This CDR3 region has 19 residues. The junction had 15 bases not matched to a gene; V was cut back by 0 bases and J by 7 bases. The DNA for the CDR3 is TGTGCCACCAGTGATTTGCCTCACTACCAGCGGGAGGGCCCATATACGCAGTATTTT. Amino acids: CATSDLPHYQREGPYTQYF.

This chain's CDR3 is CASKDRVADTQYF. In DNA, the CDR3 is TGTGCCAGCAAAGACAGGGTAGCAGATACGCAGTATTTT. This chain connects TRBV7-9 to TRBJ2-3, with 7 nucleotides matching TRBD1. This CDR3 spans 13 amino acids. V was pared by 7 bases and J by 4 bases, with 5 bases of the junction left unmatched. Germline CDR1 reads SEHNR; CDR2 reads FQNEAQ (reference sequence).

The chain is built from TRBV27 and TRBJ2-7; D may be TRBD2 (5 bases). There are 13 residues in the CDR3. Germline CDR1 is MNHEY and CDR2 is SMNVEV (reference sequence). The V and J ends lost 4 bases and 1 base respectively, with 8 bases between them. This CDR3 reads CASSSGLSYEQYF. The DNA for the CDR3 is TGTGCCAGCAGTTCCGGACTTTCCTACGAGCAGTACTTC.

The chain employs TRBV5-1 and TRBJ1-2; TRBD1 might be the D (6 bases). The length of the CDR3 is 15 residues. V lost 2 bases and J 2 bases, leaving 13 bases between the germline ends. Germline assignment: CDR1 SGHRS and CDR2 YFSETQ. DNA for the CDR3: TGCGCCAGCAGCTTACAGGGACAAGGAAACTATGGCTACACCTTC. This encodes CASSLQGQGNYGYTF.

This chain joins TRBV2 and TRBJ1-2, with 11 positions matching TRBD1. The germline gives CDR1 SNHLY, CDR2 FYNNEI. The CDR3 loop spans 14 amino acids. J gave up 8 bases and V 5 bases, and 7 bases lay outside the gene matches. The CDR3 sequence is CASSLDRGRVGYTF. DNA of the CDR3: TGTGCCAGCAGTCTGGACAGGGGGCGGGTCGGCTACACCTTC.

The chain has TRBV24-1 and TRBJ2-7; perhaps TRBD2 as D (7 bases). The germline V and J ends were trimmed by 4 bases and 6 bases, with 9 bases remaining between them. Germline-derived CDR1 and CDR2 are KGHDR and SFDVKD. The CDR3 runs to 12 residues. The CDR3 DNA reads TGTGCCACCAGTGACGGGGGGCTCGAGCAGTACTTC. Amino acid sequence: CATSDGGLEQYF.

V gene TRBV10-1 combines with J gene TRBJ2-3, with 9 nucleotides matching TRBD2. The germline gives CDR1 WNHNN, CDR2 SYGVQD (reference sequence). The CDR3 totals 16 residues. Trimming at V came to 3 bases and at J to 6 bases, leaving 10 bases not matched to a gene. The CDR3, as DNA: TGCGCCAGCAGTGATTTTACAGCGGGAGGAGGGGATACGCAGTATTTT. Translated: CASSDFTAGGGDTQYF.

The CDR3 coding sequence is TGTGCCAGCAGAGAGAGGGACAGGGGACGAGAGACCCAGTACTTC. Its translation: CASRERDRGRETQYF. The gene calls are TRBV27 and TRBJ2-5; TRBD1 matches 10 bases. CDR1 and CDR2 (germline): MNHEY, SMNVEV (reference sequence). After removal of 6 bases from V and 4 bases from J, the junction contained 8 bases not matched to a gene. CDR3 length equals 15 residues.

The chain couples TRBV6-5 to TRBJ2-3; perhaps TRBD2 as D (5 bases). CDR1 MNHEY and CDR2 SVGAGI come from the germline V gene. V lost 2 bases, J lost 4 bases, and 13 bases lay in between. The CDR3 extends over 15 amino acids. The CDR3 sequence is CASSYKGSVADTQYF. DNA for the CDR3: TGTGCCAGCAGTTACAAAGGGAGCGTCGCAGATACGCAGTATTTT.